Reported below is one T cell receptor beta chain. Its matching antigen is unknown. These data are taken from a study of PD-L1 blockade in urothelial cancer. Across the whole study: The researchers analyzed blood 3 weeks (second dose) and 6 weeks after treatment start.

Overall study findings and caveats: Lower pretreatment blood TCR clonality, under the median, predicted better survival, researchers reported.

Clones were read by immunoSEQ multiplex PCR, and TCRdb kept only the in-frame ones, dropping some. Seen here are more than 95,000 clones, 80% to 90% observed once, and the top ten hold more than 1.5%. Germline CDR1 reads MNHEY; CDR2 reads SVGAGI. The CDR3 sequence is 14 residues long. V gave up 4 bases and J gave up 1 base; unmatched junction bases: 4. The time point is: peripheral blood 6 weeks after treatment start. Sample contribution per patient ranged from 1 to 8, covering pretreatment and on-treatment. Sequencing used PBMCs, obtained around atezolizumab (anti-PD-L1) treatment. The TCR comes from a man aged 60-69 years with urothelial cancer. The rearrangement links TRBV6-5 to TRBJ2-7; TRBD1 matches at 7 bases. The CDR3 bases are TGTGCCAGCAGTTCCATACAGGGGTCCTACGAGCAGTACTTC. This translates into CASSSIQGSYEQYF.